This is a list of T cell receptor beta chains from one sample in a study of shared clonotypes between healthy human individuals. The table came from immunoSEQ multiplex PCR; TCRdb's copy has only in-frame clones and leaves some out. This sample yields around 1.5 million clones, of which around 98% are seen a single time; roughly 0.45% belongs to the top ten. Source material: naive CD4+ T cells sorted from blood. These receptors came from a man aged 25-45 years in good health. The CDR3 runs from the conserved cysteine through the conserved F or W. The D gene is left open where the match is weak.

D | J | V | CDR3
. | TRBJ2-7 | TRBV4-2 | CASSQEVSQDYEQYF
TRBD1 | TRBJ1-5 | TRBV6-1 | CASSAWTGNREPQHF
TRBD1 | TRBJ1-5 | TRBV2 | CASRRDRGLNQPQHF
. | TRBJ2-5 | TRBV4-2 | CASSQETSKETQYF
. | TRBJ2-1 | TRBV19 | CASERVPSGEQFF
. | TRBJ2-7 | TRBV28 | CAHSSLARQYSYEQYF
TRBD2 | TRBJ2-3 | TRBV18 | CASSPLAGATDTQYF
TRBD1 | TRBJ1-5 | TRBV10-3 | CATTRDSSNQPQHF
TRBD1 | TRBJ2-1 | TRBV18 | CASSPGTGGLLNEQFF
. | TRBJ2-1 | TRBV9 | CASSVLGGGDEQFF
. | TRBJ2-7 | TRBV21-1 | CASRDSRYEQYF
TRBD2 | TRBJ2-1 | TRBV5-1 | CASSLVPSGTLNEQFF
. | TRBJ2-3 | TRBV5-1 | CANSLGHTSTDTQYF
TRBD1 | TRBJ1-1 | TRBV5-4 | CASSAEPGGRQTEAFF
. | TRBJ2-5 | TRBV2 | CASGWGKETQYF
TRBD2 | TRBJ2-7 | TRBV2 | CASSEWFSRTSGSSQYF
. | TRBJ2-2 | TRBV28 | CASMFLTNTGELFF
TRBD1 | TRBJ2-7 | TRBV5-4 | CASSSGTDTAYEQYF
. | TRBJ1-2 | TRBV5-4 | CASTPGGGQFGYTF
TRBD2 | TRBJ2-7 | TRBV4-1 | CASSQGIARTRDEQYF
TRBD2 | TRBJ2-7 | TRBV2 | CASWVAGGSYEQYF
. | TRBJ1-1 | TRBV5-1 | CASSLENAEAFF
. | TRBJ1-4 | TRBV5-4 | CASSLDTGDEKLFF
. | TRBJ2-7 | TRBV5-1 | CASSLGITRVGEQYF
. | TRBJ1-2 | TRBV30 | CAWIYLSPYHGYTF
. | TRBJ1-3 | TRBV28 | CASSLYGAGNTIYF
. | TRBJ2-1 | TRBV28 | CASSPSESSYNEQFF
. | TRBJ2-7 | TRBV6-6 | CASSQTRREQYF
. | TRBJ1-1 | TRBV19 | CASSINRIPSEAFF
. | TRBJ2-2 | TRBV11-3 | CASSPETAGELFF
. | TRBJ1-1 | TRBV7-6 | CASSTGAFF
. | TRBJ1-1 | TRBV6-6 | CASRPPGVDTEAFF
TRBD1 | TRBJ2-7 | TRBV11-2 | CASSSNRGFYEQYF
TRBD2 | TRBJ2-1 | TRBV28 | CASSTTSGSSFF
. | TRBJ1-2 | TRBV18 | CASSPSYDGLWGYTF
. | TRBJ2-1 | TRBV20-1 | CSARERFPQFF
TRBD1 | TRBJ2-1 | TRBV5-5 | CASSLELARDRGPEQFF
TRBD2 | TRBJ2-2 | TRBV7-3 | CASSFYSGTRTGELFF
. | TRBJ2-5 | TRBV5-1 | CASSNGGEETQYF
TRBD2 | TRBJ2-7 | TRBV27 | CASSLQAGPYEQYF
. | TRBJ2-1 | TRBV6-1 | CASALERVGEQFF
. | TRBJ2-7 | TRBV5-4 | CASSFGGIGYEQYF
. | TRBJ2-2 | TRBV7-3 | CASSLSVGSGGELFF
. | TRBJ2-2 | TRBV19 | CASGRTPNTGELFF
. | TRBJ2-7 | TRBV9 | CASSVGSEAYEQYF
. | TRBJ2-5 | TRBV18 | CASSPGNQETQYF
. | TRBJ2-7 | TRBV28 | CASSPPGFLGASYEQYF
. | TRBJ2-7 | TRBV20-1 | CSARGYEQYF